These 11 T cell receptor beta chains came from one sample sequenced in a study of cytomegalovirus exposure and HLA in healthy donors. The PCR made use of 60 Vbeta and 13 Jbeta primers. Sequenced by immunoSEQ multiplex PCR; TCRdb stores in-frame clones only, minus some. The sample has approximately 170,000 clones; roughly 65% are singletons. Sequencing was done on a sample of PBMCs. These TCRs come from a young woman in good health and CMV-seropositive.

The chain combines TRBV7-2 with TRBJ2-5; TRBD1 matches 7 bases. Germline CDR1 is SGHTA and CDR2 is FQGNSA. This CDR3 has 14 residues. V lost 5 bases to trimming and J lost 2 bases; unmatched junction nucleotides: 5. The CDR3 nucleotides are TGTGCCAGCAGCGGAAGGGACAGACAAGAGACCCAGTACTTC. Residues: CASSGRDRQETQYF.

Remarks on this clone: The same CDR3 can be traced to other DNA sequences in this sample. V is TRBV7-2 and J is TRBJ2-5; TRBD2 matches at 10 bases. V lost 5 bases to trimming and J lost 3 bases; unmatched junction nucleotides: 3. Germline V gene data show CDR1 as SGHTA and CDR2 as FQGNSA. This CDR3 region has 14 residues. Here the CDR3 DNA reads TGTGCCAGCAGCCCCGGACTAGCGGAAGAGACCCAGTACTTC. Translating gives CASSPGLAEETQYF.

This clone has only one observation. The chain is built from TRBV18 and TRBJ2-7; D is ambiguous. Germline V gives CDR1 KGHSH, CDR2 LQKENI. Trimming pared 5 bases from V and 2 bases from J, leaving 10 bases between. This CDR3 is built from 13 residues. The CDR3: CASSNRPTYEQYF. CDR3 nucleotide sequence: TGTGCCAGCTCAAACAGACCAACCTACGAGCAGTACTTC.

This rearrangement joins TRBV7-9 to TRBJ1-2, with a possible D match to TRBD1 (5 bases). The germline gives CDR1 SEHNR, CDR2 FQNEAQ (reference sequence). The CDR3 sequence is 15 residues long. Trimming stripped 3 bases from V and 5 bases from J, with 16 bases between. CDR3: CASSFTGGGEYGYTF. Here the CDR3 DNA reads TGTGCCAGCAGCTTTACAGGAGGCGGGGAGTATGGCTACACCTTC.

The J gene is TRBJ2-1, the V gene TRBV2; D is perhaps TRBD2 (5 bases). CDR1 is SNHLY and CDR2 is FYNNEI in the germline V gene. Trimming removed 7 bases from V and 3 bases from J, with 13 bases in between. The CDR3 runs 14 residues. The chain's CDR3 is CASNGGLIYNEQFF. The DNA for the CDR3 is TGTGCCAGCAACGGAGGATTAATCTACAATGAGCAGTTCTTC.

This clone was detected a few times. Written as DNA, the CDR3 is TGTGCCATCAGTGAGGAGGTAGGGGAGGTACAGCCCCAGCATTTT. It codes for CAISEEVGEVQPQHF. The rearrangement uses TRBV10-3 and TRBJ1-5; D might be TRBD1 (5 bases). Germline CDR1 reads ENHRY; CDR2 reads SYGVKD. This CDR3 is 15 amino acids long. V was pared by 2 bases and J by 7 bases, with 15 bases between.

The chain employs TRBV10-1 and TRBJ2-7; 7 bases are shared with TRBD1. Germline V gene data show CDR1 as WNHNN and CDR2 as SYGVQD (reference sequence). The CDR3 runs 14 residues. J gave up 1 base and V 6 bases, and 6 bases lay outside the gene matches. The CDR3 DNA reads TGCGCCAGCAGAAGACAGGGTAAGTCCTACGAGCAGTACTTC. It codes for CASRRQGKSYEQYF.

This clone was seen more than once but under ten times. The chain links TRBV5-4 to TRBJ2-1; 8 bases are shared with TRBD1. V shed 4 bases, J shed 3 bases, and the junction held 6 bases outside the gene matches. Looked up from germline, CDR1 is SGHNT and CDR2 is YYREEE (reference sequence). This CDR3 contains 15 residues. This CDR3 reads CASSGTGGYYNEQFF. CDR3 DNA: TGTGCCAGCAGCGGGACAGGAGGATACTACAATGAGCAGTTCTTC.

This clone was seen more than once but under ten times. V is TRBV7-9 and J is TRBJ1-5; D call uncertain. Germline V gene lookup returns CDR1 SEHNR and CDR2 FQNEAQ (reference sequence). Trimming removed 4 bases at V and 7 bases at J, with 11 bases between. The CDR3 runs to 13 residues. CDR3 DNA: TGTGCCAGCAGCTCTCCAGGAAGGCAGCCCCAGCATTTT. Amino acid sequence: CASSSPGRQPQHF.

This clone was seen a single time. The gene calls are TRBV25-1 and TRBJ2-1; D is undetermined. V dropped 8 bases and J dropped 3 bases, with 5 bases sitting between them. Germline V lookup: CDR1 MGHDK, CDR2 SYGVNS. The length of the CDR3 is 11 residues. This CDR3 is CASRDYNEQFF. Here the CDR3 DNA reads TGTGCCAGCCGAGACTACAATGAGCAGTTCTTC.

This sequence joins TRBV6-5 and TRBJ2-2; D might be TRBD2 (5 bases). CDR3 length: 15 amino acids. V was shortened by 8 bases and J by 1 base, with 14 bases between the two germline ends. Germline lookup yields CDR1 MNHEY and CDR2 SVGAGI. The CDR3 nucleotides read TGTGCCAGCGACCACGGAGGCCTGAACACCGGGGAGCTGTTTTTT. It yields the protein CASDHGGLNTGELFF.